The T cell receptor beta chain described here comes from a study of blood T cell repertoires in COVID-19 (dated by TCRdb to between 2020 and 2021). For the wider study: Samples covering the acute and convalescent phases of COVID-19 were provided by collaborators in the United States, Italy and Spain. The material from the prospective study consisted of cDNA or gDNA derived from T cells, B-cell-depleted T cells, or PBMCs. The dataset comprised deeply sampled blood TCRbeta repertoires from subjects exposed to, actively infected with, or recovered from COVID-19. The repertoires were made available in a free public database intended to serve as a resource for research on the immune response to SARS-CoV-2. The samples were drawn from the first 160 participants of the ongoing ImmuneRACE study and from over 950 subjects provided by 6 global collaborators. The sample metadata nearly always contained a de-identified subject ID, COVID-19 status, age in years and sex. Where HLA class I and class II types were available, the types were taken from metadata supplied by the sample provider, not from assay-based typing. Here is what the overall study found, with its caveats: How much clinical and demographic metadata was included differed by source and by participant, and the metadata was provided uncurated.

Each collaborating institution followed its own protocols to collect whole blood in K2EDTA tubes. Collaborator samples were shipped for TCRbeta analysis as frozen whole blood, isolated PBMCs, or DNA extracted from either sample type. This clone appeared a few times. Its recognized antigen is unknown. There are no base qualities to consult, and no much larger clone falls within one base. TCRbeta CDR3 regions were amplified from genomic DNA by means of the immunoSEQ Assay, a bias-controlled multiplex PCR. As for the original processing: The number of nucleated cells in each sample was estimated by amplification of reference gene primers within the assay. To quantify the absolute abundance of each unique TCRbeta CDR3 rearrangement, sequence reads were collapsed and filtered. Productive Simpson clonality was computed per sample as the square root of Simpson's diversity index over productive rearrangements. The immuneACCESS repertoire file appears here via TCRdb, limited to in-frame rearrangements. These files lack a portion of the clones; in checked studies, under half of the deficit traces to unresolved V genes, and the cause of the others is not known. Clone size and the V and J calls come from that table; the DNA yielded D and trimming. This sample gives 45,000 to 65,000 clones in total; about four fifths of them show up just once. The ten largest clonotypes hold over 4% of the sample.

Input material: peripheral blood. This TCR was recovered from an older woman with acute or convalescent COVID-19.

The sequenced DNA is TGCGCCAGCAGCGGCGCCGGGACAGGGGTCACTGAAGCTTTCTTT. Translated, it reads CASSGAGTGVTEAFF. The sequence joins TRBV5-1 to TRBJ1-1, and 10 junction bases match TRBD1. The germline V gene specifies SGHRS as CDR1 and YFSETQ as CDR2. From its cysteine to its phenylalanine, the CDR3 spans 15 amino acids. Just the 45-base CDR3 DNA is kept, in frame starting at base 1. Germline trimming: 4 bases from V, 4 bases from J; junction bases outside gene matches: 7.